The text below deals with one T cell receptor (beta chain). What it binds is not known. This CDR3 has 17 amino acids. The V end lost 3 bases, the J end lost 5 bases, and 22 bases lay between the germline ends. Germline assignment: CDR1 SGDLS and CDR2 YYNGEE. These data belong to a study of response to subunit inactivated influenza vaccine. TCRdb analysed the RT-PCR reads with MiXCR anew, one entry per CDR3 protein. The sample has some 640,000 distinct CDR3 sequences, approximately 13% seen once. Regarding the study as a whole: Authors suggested that a seasonal influenza vaccination recruits few new T cells each time.

This TCR was sampled from a man between 45 and 60 years old who received an inactivated influenza vaccine. V is TRBV9 and J is TRBJ2-3; tentatively, D is TRBD1 (6 bases). The sample consisted of PBMCs from blood, taken less than 15 days before vaccination. The CDR3 DNA sequence: TGTGCCAGCAGCGCCTCCCCCCGGGACATCTGGCAAGATACGCAGTATTTT. It encodes CASSASPRDIWQDTQYF.